Below are 18 T cell receptor beta chains sequenced from a single sample in a study of blood T cell repertoires in COVID-19. TCRdb keeps only in-frame clones here, not all; method: immunoSEQ multiplex PCR. Of around 220,000 clones in the sample, over 75% were seen once. The material sequenced was peripheral blood. These receptor sequences come from a man aged 45-65 years with acute or convalescent COVID-19.

The V and J genes are TRBV2 and TRBJ1-4; 7 bases agree with TRBD1. Germline CDR1 SNHLY, CDR2 FYNNEI. Trimming removed 10 bases from V and 0 bases from J; junction bases left unmatched: 8. The CDR3 loop spans 15 amino acids. CDR3 coding DNA: TGTGCCACGAAGGGACAGCTCGCAACTAATGAAAAACTGTTTTTT. Encoded protein: CATKGQLATNEKLFF.

The chain has TRBV7-2 and TRBJ2-5; 9 positions match TRBD2. After removal of 1 base from V and 4 bases from J, the junction contained 4 bases not matched to a gene. Germline values: CDR1 SGHTA, CDR2 FQGNSA. The CDR3 covers 15 residues. CDR3: CASSLVLRGGETQYF. Written as DNA, the CDR3 is TGTGCCAGCAGCTTAGTGTTGCGGGGGGGAGAGACCCAGTACTTC.

The chain combines TRBV27 with TRBJ1-4; 9 bases align to TRBD1. The V segment lost 5 bases and the J segment 7 bases; nucleotides outside the gene matches: 5. The CDR3 runs to 14 residues. Germline assignment: CDR1 MNHEY and CDR2 SMNVEV (reference sequence). CDR3 nucleotides: TGTGCCAGCAGTCCGGACAGGGGTGGTGAAAAACTGTTTTTT. It yields the protein CASSPDRGGEKLFF.

The chain employs TRBV12-3 or TRBV12-4 and TRBJ1-2; TRBD1 matches at 9 bases. The CDR3 has 12 residues. V trimming: 6 bases; J trimming: 7 bases; junction bases outside the gene matches: 3. The CDR3 region is CASSPDRGGYTF. CDR3 nucleotide sequence: TGTGCCAGCAGCCCGGACAGGGGTGGCTACACCTTC.

This CDR3 is CASSPLPGHYSNQPQHF. CDR3 bases: TGCGCCAGCAGCCCCCTTCCGGGACACTATAGCAATCAGCCCCAGCATTTT. This chain joins TRBV4-1 and TRBJ1-5, with D possibly matching TRBD1 (6 bases). The CDR3 runs 17 residues. V lost 4 bases to trimming and J lost 0 bases, with 16 bases between them. Germline V CDR1 and CDR2: MGHRA, YSYEKL.

The chain carries TRBV11-2 and TRBJ1-1; D unresolved. The CDR3 runs 11 residues. Germline lookup yields CDR1 SGHAT and CDR2 FQNNGV. Trimming took 3 bases from V and 11 from J, leaving 10 bases between them. CDR3 amino acids: CASSLGQRAFF. Here the CDR3 DNA reads TGTGCCAGCAGCTTGGGTCAGCGCGCTTTCTTT.

This chain connects TRBV10-3 to TRBJ2-5, with 9 bases aligning to TRBD1. V lost 4 bases to trimming and J lost 5 bases; unmatched junction nucleotides: 2. This CDR3 has 13 amino acids. CDR1 and CDR2 (germline): ENHRY, SYGVKD. CDR3 nucleotides: TGTGCCATCAGTGGGGACAGGGACGAGACCCAGTACTTC. Protein product: CAISGDRDETQYF.

The V and J genes are TRBV7-2 and TRBJ2-3; 10 nucleotides align to TRBD2. V shed 4 bases, J shed 2 bases, and the junction held 6 bases outside the gene matches. The CDR3 covers 16 residues. Germline CDR1 is SGHTA and CDR2 is FQGNSA. CDR3 in DNA: TGTGCCAGCAGCTGGTCCGGGACTAGCGCCACAGATACGCAGTATTTT. Residues: CASSWSGTSATDTQYF.

This clone was picked up a small number of times. This chain's CDR3 is CASCPVPGEQYF. The CDR3 DNA follows: TGCGCCAGCTGCCCGGTCCCGGGGGAGCAGTACTTC. This chain links TRBV10-2 with TRBJ2-7; tentatively, D is TRBD2 (5 bases). This CDR3 contains 12 residues. Trimming left V 8 bases short and J 7 bases short, with 15 bases between. Germline CDR1 reads WSHSY; CDR2 reads SAAADI.

This sequence joins TRBV6-1 and TRBJ1-1; a possible D gene is TRBD1 (6 bases). The CDR3 covers 15 residues. Trimming pared 3 bases from V and 6 bases from J, leaving 17 bases between. From germline, CDR1 is MNHNS and CDR2 SASEGT. This CDR3 is CASSDKATGNAEAFF. CDR3 nucleotide sequence: TGTGCCAGCAGTGACAAGGCGACAGGAAACGCTGAAGCTTTCTTT.

The chain links TRBV7-9 to TRBJ1-2; TRBD1 is a possible D gene (6 bases). Germline V gene sequence: CDR1 SEHNR, CDR2 FQNEAQ (reference sequence). Trimming left V 1 base short and J 4 bases short, with 19 bases between. This CDR3 contains 17 residues. In DNA form, the CDR3 reads TGTGCCAGCAGCTTAGGTCTTCGGGGGGGCTCGGGCTATGGCTACACCTTC. The encoded protein is CASSLGLRGGSGYGYTF.

The CDR3 coding sequence is TGTGCCAGTGGGCGAACAGGCTTTGGCTACACCTTC. Translating it yields CASGRTGFGYTF. The chain combines TRBV7-9 with TRBJ1-2, with a possible D match to TRBD1 (5 bases). CDR1 SEHNR and CDR2 FQNEAQ come from the germline V gene (reference sequence). The CDR3 loop spans 12 amino acids. V lost 9 bases, J lost 7 bases, and 15 bases lay in between.

The chain carries TRBV2 and TRBJ2-7, with D unresolved. Germline V gene sequence: CDR1 SNHLY, CDR2 FYNNEI. The V end was cut by 3 bases, the J end by 0 bases, with 12 bases between. The CDR3 is 15 residues long. The CDR3 loop is CASSDPRFYSYEQYF. In DNA, the CDR3 is TGTGCCAGCAGTGATCCCAGATTTTACTCCTACGAGCAGTACTTC.

A single count supports this clone. The V gene is TRBV2, the J gene TRBJ1-3; TRBD1 matches 7 bases. Trimming cost V 6 bases and J 0 bases; bases outside gene matches: 5. Germline V gene sequence: CDR1 SNHLY, CDR2 FYNNEI. The CDR3 loop spans 15 amino acids. CDR3 nucleotides: TGTGCCAGCAGCACAGGGGCCACCTCTGGAAACACCATATATTTT. It specifies CASSTGATSGNTIYF.

V gene TRBV6-5 combines with J gene TRBJ1-6, with D perhaps matching TRBD1 (5 bases). The CDR3 totals 13 residues. CDR1 and CDR2 from the germline V gene are MNHEY and SVGAGI. V was pared by 6 bases and J by 9 bases, with 12 bases between. The CDR3 protein is CASRPFGGSPLHF. DNA of the CDR3: TGTGCCAGCAGGCCCTTCGGGGGTTCACCCCTCCACTTT.

J is TRBJ1-1 and V is TRBV29-1; the D gene is possibly TRBD1 (6 bases). CDR3 length equals 10 residues. Germline V gene sequence: CDR1 SQVTM, CDR2 ANQGSEA. Deletions cut 7 bases from V and 10 bases from J, with 13 bases between. The CDR3: CSAEEGGAFF. For the CDR3, the DNA is TGCAGCGCCGAAGAAGGGGGAGCTTTCTTT.

CDR3 nucleotide sequence: TGCGCCAGCAGCTCACCCGGGACGGGAGGAAATGAGCAGTTCTTC. It specifies CASSSPGTGGNEQFF. The J gene is TRBJ2-1, the V gene TRBV5-1; 7 nucleotides line up with TRBD2. The CDR3 runs to 15 residues. With 3 bases clipped from V and 7 bases from J, the junction kept 10 bases outside the gene matches. Germline values: CDR1 SGHRS, CDR2 YFSETQ.

The rearrangement joins TRBV5-1 to TRBJ1-2; possible D gene TRBD1, 6 bases. The CDR3 runs 15 residues. Germline V gene lookup returns CDR1 SGHRS and CDR2 YFSETQ. The ends were cut back, 4 bases at V and 4 bases at J, with 17 bases in the middle. CDR3 loop: CASSIGQIPLYGYTF. CDR3 sequence (DNA): TGCGCCAGCAGCATTGGACAGATTCCCCTCTATGGCTACACCTTC.